These 18 T cell receptor beta chains were sequenced from one sample in a study of blood T cell repertoires in COVID-19. Sequenced by immunoSEQ multiplex PCR; TCRdb stores in-frame clones only, minus some. The table includes more than 15,000 clones, 65% to 90% detected once. Input material: peripheral blood. The receptors were sampled from a human donor with active COVID-19. The donor label of this sample is uncertain.

The V gene is TRBV5-1, the J gene TRBJ2-7; TRBD1 might be the D (6 bases). The CDR3 has 14 residues. V lost 5 bases and J 1 base, leaving 13 bases between the germline ends. The germline gives CDR1 SGHRS, CDR2 YFSETQ. The CDR3 protein is CASSSRGRSYEQYF. CDR3 bases: TGCGCCAGCAGTTCCAGGGGCAGGTCCTACGAGCAGTACTTC.

The rearrangement joins TRBV15 to TRBJ1-6; a possible D gene is TRBD1 (5 bases). CDR3 length equals 16 residues. Trimming removed 2 bases from V and 2 bases from J, with 10 bases in between. Germline-derived CDR1 and CDR2 are LNHNV and YYDKDF (reference sequence). The CDR3 DNA reads as TGTGCCACCAGCAGAACATGGACACCCTATAATTCACCCCTCCACTTT. This translates into CATSRTWTPYNSPLHF.

The gene calls are TRBV4-3 and TRBJ2-5; D perhaps matches TRBD2 (5 bases). The germline CDR1 and CDR2 sequences are LGHNA and YSLEER. The CDR3 consists of 15 residues. Between the trimmed V and J ends, which lost 0 bases and 4 bases, there was a span of 12 bases. DNA for the CDR3: TGCGCCAGCAGCCAAGATCCCGCTAGCCGAGAGACCCAGTACTTC. Translated, it gives CASSQDPASRETQYF.

The CDR3 nucleotides read TGTGCCAGCAGCCGTGCGGGACAGGGGTTCCCCCTCCACTTT. Protein sequence: CASSRAGQGFPLHF. This chain connects TRBV7-9 to TRBJ1-6; 10 bases line up with TRBD1. The CDR3 contains 14 residues. CDR1 and CDR2 (germline): SEHNR, FQNEAQ (reference sequence). Germline trimming cut 5 bases from V and 13 bases from J; bases unmatched to any gene: 8.

The rearrangement links TRBV18 to TRBJ2-5; D is undetermined. CDR3 length: 15 amino acids. CDR1 and CDR2 from the germline V gene are KGHSH and LQKENI. V shed 1 base and J shed 5 bases, with 14 bases lying between them. CDR3 sequence reads: CASSPREYSQETQYF. The CDR3, as DNA: TGTGCCAGCTCACCACGCGAATACAGTCAGGAGACCCAGTACTTC.

In nucleotides, the CDR3 is TGCGCCAGCAGCCCCCGGGGCTCTGGAAACACCATATATTTT. Residues: CASSPRGSGNTIYF. The chain employs TRBV5-1 and TRBJ1-3, with D uncertain. V shed 4 bases and J shed 0 bases, with 8 bases lying between them. CDR1 SGHRS and CDR2 YFSETQ come from the germline V gene. The CDR3 spans 14 residues.

This clone showed up just a few times. V gene TRBV11-2 combines with J gene TRBJ2-3, with D possibly TRBD1 on 5 matching bases. Germline CDR1 and CDR2: SGHAT and FQNNGV. This CDR3 spans 15 amino acids. V lost 1 base and J lost 2, with 10 bases in between. In DNA form, the CDR3 reads TGTGCCAGCAGCTTAGGCGACAGTCCCACAGATACGCAGTATTTT. Its protein product is CASSLGDSPTDTQYF.

The chain combines TRBV19 with TRBJ1-1, with 7 bases fitting TRBD1. Germline V CDR1 and CDR2: LNHDA, SQIVND (reference sequence). CDR3 length equals 15 residues. Unmatched junction bases numbered 7, after V lost 5 bases and J lost 1 base. CDR3 sequence: CASSSLTGQNTEAFF. Here the CDR3 DNA reads TGTGCCAGTAGTTCATTGACAGGGCAGAACACTGAAGCTTTCTTT.

The rearrangement links TRBV7-6 to TRBJ2-7, with D maybe TRBD2 (5 bases). Per the germline V gene, CDR1 is SGHVS and CDR2 is FNYEAQ. V lost 5 bases and J 3 bases, leaving 17 bases between the germline ends. The length of the CDR3 is 15 residues. The CDR3 DNA is TGTGCCAGCAGCGGCGGGCCGGGGTCGTACTACGAGCAGTACTTC. Its protein product is CASSGGPGSYYEQYF.

The chain recombines TRBV27 with TRBJ2-6; 11 nucleotides line up with TRBD1. V trimming: 6 bases; J trimming: 0 bases; junction bases outside the gene matches: 7. Germline V lookup: CDR1 MNHEY, CDR2 SMNVEV (reference sequence). The CDR3 has 18 amino acids. The CDR3 here is CASSGQGARYSGANVLTF. The CDR3, as DNA: TGTGCCAGCAGCGGACAGGGGGCTAGGTACTCTGGGGCCAACGTCCTGACTTTC.

V and J are TRBV7-8 and TRBJ2-7; TRBD2 matches 7 bases. Losses at the gene ends were 3 bases for V and 3 bases for J; bases not matched to a gene: 17. This CDR3 region has 18 residues. In germline, CDR1 is SGHVS, CDR2 FQNEAQ. CDR3 sequence reads: CASSFRTRRGGGFYEQYF. The CDR3 bases are TGTGCCAGCAGCTTTAGGACTAGGAGGGGTGGAGGGTTCTACGAGCAGTACTTC.

Judged by abundance, this clone is large (0.1 to 1%). The CDR3 loop reads CASSAGAAGELFF. The CDR3 region has the DNA TGTGCCAGCTCAGCGGGGGCCGCCGGGGAGCTGTTTTTT. The rearrangement links TRBV19 to TRBJ2-2, with TRBD2 matching 8 bases. This CDR3 is built from 13 residues. With 9 bases clipped from V and 6 bases from J, the junction kept 6 bases outside the gene matches. The germline V gene encodes CDR1 LNHDA and CDR2 SQIVND (reference sequence).

This clone was seen a few times. The gene calls are TRBV27 and TRBJ1-1, with D perhaps TRBD1 (6 bases). The ends were cut back, 5 bases at V and 0 bases at J, with 13 bases in the middle. This CDR3 spans 15 amino acids. From germline, CDR1 is MNHEY and CDR2 SMNVEV (reference sequence). The CDR3 spells CASSIIRGMNTEAFF. The DNA of the CDR3 is TGTGCCAGCAGTATCATCAGGGGCATGAACACTGAAGCTTTCTTT.

The rearrangement joins TRBV7-9 to TRBJ2-5, with a weak D call TRBD2 (5 bases). CDR3 size: 11 residues. Trimming left V 5 bases short and J 5 bases short, with 6 bases between. Looked up from germline, CDR1 is SEHNR and CDR2 is FQNEAQ (reference sequence). CDR3 amino acids: CASSRGETQYF. The CDR3 bases are TGTGCCAGCAGCCGAGGGGAGACCCAGTACTTC.

The chain employs TRBV6-2 or TRBV6-3 and TRBJ2-2; TRBD1 is a possible D gene (6 bases). Trimming left V 3 bases short and J 1 base short, with 18 bases between. The CDR3 covers 18 residues. The germline CDR1 and CDR2 sequences are MNHEY and SVGEGT. CDR3 protein: CASSYRGQLWGNTGELFF. In nucleotides, the CDR3 is TGTGCCAGCAGTTATCGCGGACAGTTATGGGGGAACACCGGGGAGCTGTTTTTT.

This sequence joins TRBV5-4 and TRBJ2-3, with 10 nucleotides matching TRBD2. Germline values: CDR1 SGHNT, CDR2 YYREEE (reference sequence). This CDR3 has 16 amino acids. Losses at the gene ends were 4 bases for V and 2 bases for J; bases not matched to a gene: 7. In DNA form, the CDR3 reads TGTGCCAGCAGCCACCGACTAGCGGGCCTCACAGATACGCAGTATTTT. Its translation: CASSHRLAGLTDTQYF.

The chain combines TRBV19 with TRBJ2-1; D possibly corresponds to TRBD2 (6 bases). In germline, CDR1 is LNHDA, CDR2 SQIVND (reference sequence). CDR3 length: 11 amino acids. Deletions cut 8 bases from V and 9 bases from J, with 11 bases between. The chain's CDR3 is CASGGGAEQFF. CDR3 nucleotides: TGTGCCAGTGGCGGCGGGGCTGAGCAGTTCTTC.

This chain's CDR3 is CTSSQPSSTGAWGETQYF. For the CDR3, the DNA is TGCACCAGCAGCCAACCTTCCTCGACAGGGGCGTGGGGAGAGACCCAGTACTTC. This chain connects TRBV1 to TRBJ2-5; the table's TRBD1 call for D was not verified on the DNA. TRBV1 is a listed pseudogene. The CDR3 runs 18 residues.